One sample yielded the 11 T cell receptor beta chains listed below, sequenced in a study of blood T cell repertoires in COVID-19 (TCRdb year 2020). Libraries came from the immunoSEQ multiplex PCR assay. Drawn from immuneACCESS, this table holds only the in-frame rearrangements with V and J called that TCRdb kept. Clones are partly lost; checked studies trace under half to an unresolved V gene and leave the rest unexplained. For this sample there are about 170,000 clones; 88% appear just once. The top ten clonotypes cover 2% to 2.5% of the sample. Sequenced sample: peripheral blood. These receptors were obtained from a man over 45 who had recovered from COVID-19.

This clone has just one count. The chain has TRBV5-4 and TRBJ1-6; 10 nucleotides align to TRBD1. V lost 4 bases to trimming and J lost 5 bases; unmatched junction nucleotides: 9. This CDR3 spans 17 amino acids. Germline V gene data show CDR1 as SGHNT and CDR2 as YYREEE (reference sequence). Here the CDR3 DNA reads TGTGCCAGCAGCCAAGGGGACAGGGGTTTCGATAATTCACCCCTCCACTTT. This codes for CASSQGDRGFDNSPLHF. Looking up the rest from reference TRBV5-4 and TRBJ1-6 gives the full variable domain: ETGVTQSPTHLIKTRGQQVTLRCSSQSGHNTVSWYQQALGQGPQFIFQYYREEENGRGNFPPRFSGLQFPNYSSELNVNALELDDSALYLCASSQGDRGFDNSPLHFGNGTRLTVT.

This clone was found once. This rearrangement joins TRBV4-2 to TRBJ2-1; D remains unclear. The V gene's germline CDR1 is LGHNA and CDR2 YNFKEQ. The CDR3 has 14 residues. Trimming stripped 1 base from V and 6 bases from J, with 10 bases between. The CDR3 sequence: CASSQGSIINEQFF. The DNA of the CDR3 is TGTGCCAGCAGCCAAGGATCTATAATCAATGAGCAGTTCTTC.

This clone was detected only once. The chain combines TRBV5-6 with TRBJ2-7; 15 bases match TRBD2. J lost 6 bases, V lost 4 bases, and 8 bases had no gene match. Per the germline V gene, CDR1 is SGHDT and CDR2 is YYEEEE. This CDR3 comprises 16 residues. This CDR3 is CASSSLGTSGRSEQYF. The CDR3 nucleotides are TGTGCCAGCAGCAGCCTTGGGACTAGCGGGAGGTCCGAGCAGTACTTC. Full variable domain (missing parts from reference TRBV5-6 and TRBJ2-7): DAGVTQSPTHLIKTRGQQVTLRCSPKSGHDTVSWYQQALGQGPQFIFQYYEEEERQRGNFPDRFSGHQFPNYSSELNVNALLLGDSALYLCASSSLGTSGRSEQYFGPGTRLTVT.

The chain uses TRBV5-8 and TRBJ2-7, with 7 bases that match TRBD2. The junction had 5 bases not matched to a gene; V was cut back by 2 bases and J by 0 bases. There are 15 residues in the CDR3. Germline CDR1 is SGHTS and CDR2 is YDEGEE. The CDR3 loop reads CASSFWTSGSYEQYF. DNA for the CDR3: TGTGCCAGCAGCTTCTGGACTAGTGGCTCCTACGAGCAGTACTTC.

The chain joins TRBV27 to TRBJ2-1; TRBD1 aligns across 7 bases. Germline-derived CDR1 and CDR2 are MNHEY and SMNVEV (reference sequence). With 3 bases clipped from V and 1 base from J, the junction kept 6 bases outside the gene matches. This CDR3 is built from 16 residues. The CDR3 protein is CASSFPGTVSYNEQFF. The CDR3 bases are TGTGCCAGCAGTTTCCCAGGGACAGTTTCCTACAATGAGCAGTTCTTC.

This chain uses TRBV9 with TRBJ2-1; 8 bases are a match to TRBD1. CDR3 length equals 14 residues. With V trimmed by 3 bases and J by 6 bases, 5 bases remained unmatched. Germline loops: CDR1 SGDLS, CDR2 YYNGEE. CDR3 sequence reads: CASSGPGTGNEQFF. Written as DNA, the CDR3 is TGTGCCAGCAGCGGACCGGGGACAGGCAATGAGCAGTTCTTC.

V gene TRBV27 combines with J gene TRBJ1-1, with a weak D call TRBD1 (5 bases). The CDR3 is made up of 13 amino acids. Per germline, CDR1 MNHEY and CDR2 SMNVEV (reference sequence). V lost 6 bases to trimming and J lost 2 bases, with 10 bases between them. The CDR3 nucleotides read TGTGCCAGCAGGCTGTGGGGCAACACTGAAGCTTTCTTT. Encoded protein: CASRLWGNTEAFF.

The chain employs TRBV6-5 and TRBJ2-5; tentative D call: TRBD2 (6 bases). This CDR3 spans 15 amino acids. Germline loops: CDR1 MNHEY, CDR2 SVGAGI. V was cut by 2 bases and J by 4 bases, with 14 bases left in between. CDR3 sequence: CASSYRAGKSETQYF. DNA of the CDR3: TGTGCCAGCAGTTACAGGGCGGGAAAGTCAGAGACCCAGTACTTC.

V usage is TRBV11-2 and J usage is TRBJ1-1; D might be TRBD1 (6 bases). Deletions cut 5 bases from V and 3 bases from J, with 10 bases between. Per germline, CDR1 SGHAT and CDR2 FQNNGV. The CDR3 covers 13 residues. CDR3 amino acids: CASSPQGYTEAFF. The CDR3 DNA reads TGTGCCAGCAGCCCCCAGGGGTACACTGAAGCTTTCTTT.

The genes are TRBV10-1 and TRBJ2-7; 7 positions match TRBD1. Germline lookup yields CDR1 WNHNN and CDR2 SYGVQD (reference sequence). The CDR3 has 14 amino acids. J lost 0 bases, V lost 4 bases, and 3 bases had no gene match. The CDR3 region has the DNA TGCGCCAGCAGTGCGACAGGGAGCTCCTACGAGCAGTACTTC. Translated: CASSATGSSYEQYF.

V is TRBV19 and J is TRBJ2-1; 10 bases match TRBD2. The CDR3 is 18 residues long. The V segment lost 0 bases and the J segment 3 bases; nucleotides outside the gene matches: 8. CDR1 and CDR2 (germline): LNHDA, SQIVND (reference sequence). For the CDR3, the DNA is TGTGCCAGTAGTATAGATGAAAGACTAGCGGGCCTCTACAATGAGCAGTTCTTC. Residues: CASSIDERLAGLYNEQFF.